This is a list of T cell receptor beta chains from one sample in a study of Tregs in tolerant kidney transplant recipients. The table came from immunoSEQ multiplex PCR; TCRdb's copy has only in-frame clones and leaves some out. The table has 74,000 or so clones, about 91% seen once. The sequencing used CD4+ T cells from blood (PBMCs), collected 24 months after the transplant. These receptors all come from a human patient who received a combined kidney and bone marrow transplant. Some T cells may be provided by the graft donor. The CDR3 runs from the conserved cysteine through the conserved F or W. Fields, in order: clone size, V gene, D gene, CDR3 length, J gene, CDR3 DNA, CDR3 protein. A D gene is named only where the DNA matches it firmly. The size entry is marked missing in some rows and otherwise reads once, few, many or a size class.

size: -
V: TRBV6-1
D: -
length: 17
J: TRBJ1-5
DNA: TGTGCCAGCAGTGAATTGGTGGAGTTATATAGCAATCAGCCCCAGCATTTT
CDR3: CASSELVELYSNQPQHF

size: -
V: TRBV7-2
D: TRBD2
length: 16
J: TRBJ2-1
DNA: TGTGCCAGCAGCTTAGTGAGCGGGAGCTCCTACAATGAGCAGTTCTTC
CDR3: CASSLVSGSSYNEQFF

size: -
V: TRBV4-2
D: TRBD2
length: 18
J: TRBJ2-1
DNA: TGTGCCAGCAGCCAAGGTCTACTCACTAGCGGGAGATACAATGAGCAGTTCTTC
CDR3: CASSQGLLTSGRYNEQFF

size: -
V: TRBV7-6
D: -
length: 12
J: TRBJ2-5
DNA: TGTGCCAGCAGCCCGCGCCAAGAGACCCAGTACTTC
CDR3: CASSPRQETQYF

size: once
V: TRBV7-2
D: -
length: 15
J: TRBJ2-3
DNA: TGTGCCAGCAGCAAGATGGAGTTACCCACAGATACGCAGTATTTT
CDR3: CASSKMELPTDTQYF

size: -
V: TRBV11-3
D: -
length: 16
J: TRBJ2-7
DNA: TGTGCCAGCAGCTCCACCGACAGAATAACCTCCTACGAGCAGTACTTC
CDR3: CASSSTDRITSYEQYF

size: -
V: TRBV9
D: -
length: 14
J: TRBJ2-3
DNA: TGTGCCAGCAGCCCAATGGGCCGCACAGATACGCAGTATTTT
CDR3: CASSPMGRTDTQYF

size: -
V: TRBV7-2
D: -
length: 12
J: TRBJ2-3
DNA: TGTGCCAGCAGCCCGAACTCAGATACGCAGTATTTT
CDR3: CASSPNSDTQYF

size: -
V: TRBV7-6
D: -
length: 13
J: TRBJ1-5
DNA: TGTGCCAGCAGCTTTTCAGGAAATCAGCCCCAGCATTTT
CDR3: CASSFSGNQPQHF

size: once
V: TRBV5-1
D: TRBD2
length: 16
J: TRBJ2-1
DNA: TGCGCCAGCAGCTTGGTGGGACTAGCGAATAACAATGAGCAGTTCTTC
CDR3: CASSLVGLANNNEQFF

size: -
V: TRBV6-5
D: -
length: 15
J: TRBJ2-5
DNA: TGTGCCAGCAGTTACTCGAGAGTCTACCAAGAGACCCAGTACTTC
CDR3: CASSYSRVYQETQYF

size: -
V: TRBV28
D: -
length: 14
J: TRBJ2-7
DNA: TGTGCCAGCAAGGACGGTGGGAGCTCCTACGAGCAGTACTTC
CDR3: CASKDGGSSYEQYF

size: -
V: TRBV12-5
D: -
length: 14
J: TRBJ2-7
DNA: TGTGCTAGTGGTTTCAGGGGCCCCTCCTACGAGCAGTACTTC
CDR3: CASGFRGPSYEQYF

size: -
V: TRBV5-1
D: TRBD1
length: 15
J: TRBJ1-1
DNA: TGCGCCAGCACAGTAGACAGGGTACAAGGTACTGAAGCTTTCTTT
CDR3: CASTVDRVQGTEAFF

size: -
V: TRBV28
D: -
length: 15
J: TRBJ2-5
DNA: TGTGCCAGCAGTTTATTCCCGACAGGTGCGGAGACCCAGTACTTC
CDR3: CASSLFPTGAETQYF

size: -
V: TRBV9
D: -
length: 17
J: TRBJ2-7
DNA: TGTGCCAGCAGCGAGGGGGGGGAGGGTAGGGGTTCCTACGAGCAGTACTTC
CDR3: CASSEGGEGRGSYEQYF

size: -
V: TRBV29-1
D: TRBD1
length: 14
J: TRBJ2-5
DNA: TGCAGCGTGGGGGACAGGCGTCACCAAGAGACCCAGTACTTC
CDR3: CSVGDRRHQETQYF

size: -
V: TRBV6-1
D: TRBD1
length: 14
J: TRBJ2-3
DNA: TGTGCCAGCAGTGAGGACAGGGTACCGGATACGCAGTATTTT
CDR3: CASSEDRVPDTQYF